This TCR beta chain was recovered during a study of blood T cell repertoires in COVID-19. In the study overall: T cells, B-cell-depleted T cells, or PBMCs supplied cDNA or gDNA.

The protocol was immunoSEQ multiplex PCR, while the TCRdb copy is restricted to in-frame clones and leaves out a portion. The sample shows about 350,000 clones, more than 85% of them seen only once. Cohort placement rested on clinical history that participants reported themselves. Donors of Cohort 3 who recovered were those that had two negative PCRs, clearance, or symptom resolution. From germline, CDR1 is SGHNT and CDR2 YYREEE (reference sequence). Between the trimmed V and J ends, which lost 5 bases and 2 bases, there was a span of 17 bases. The CDR3 runs 15 residues. The chain recombines TRBV5-4 with TRBJ2-7; D gene ambiguous. Sequencing used PBMCs or T cells enriched from blood (not recorded which). The receptor's source is a woman younger than 45 who had recovered from COVID-19. As DNA, the CDR3 is TGTGCCAGCAGAGAACGTCCCGAGGAGACCTACGAGCAGTACTTC. Translating gives CASRERPEETYEQYF.